The 19 T cell receptor beta chains listed next were all sequenced from one sample in a study of blood T cell repertoires in COVID-19. Sequenced by immunoSEQ multiplex PCR; TCRdb stores in-frame clones only, minus some. Here the sample spans approximately 210,000 clones, around 80% being singletons. The sequenced material came from peripheral blood. The receptors shown here come from a woman older than 75 with COVID-19, enrolled during active disease.

This rearrangement joins TRBV28 to TRBJ1-1; D may be TRBD1 (5 bases). Germline assignment: CDR1 MDHEN and CDR2 SYDVKM. The CDR3 contains 15 residues. Trimming left V 5 bases short and J 5 bases short, with 18 bases between. The CDR3 spells CASSPLGRGGTEAFF. In DNA form, the CDR3 reads TGTGCCAGCAGTCCCCTCGGGAGGGGAGGTACTGAAGCTTTCTTT. The complete variable domain, with remaining parts taken from reference TRBV28 and TRBJ1-1, reads DVKVTQSSRYLVKRTGEKVFLECVQDMDHENMFWYRQDPGLGLRLIYFSYDVKMKEKGDIPEGYSVSREKKERFSLILESASTNQTSMYLCASSPLGRGGTEAFFGQGTRLTVV.

This clone was seen a few times. This sequence joins TRBV29-1 and TRBJ1-1; D gene uncertain. The ends were cut back, 3 bases at V and 11 bases at J, with 4 bases in the middle. The CDR3 sequence is 8 residues long. Germline-derived CDR1 and CDR2 are SQVTM and ANQGSEA. DNA for the CDR3: TGCAGCGTTGACGGGGCTTTCTTT. Encoded protein: CSVDGAFF.

The J gene is TRBJ1-2, the V gene TRBV5-1; TRBD1 matches at 10 bases. The junction had 4 bases not matched to a gene; V was cut back by 4 bases and J by 7 bases. Germline CDR1 reads SGHRS; CDR2 reads YFSETQ. The CDR3 runs 13 residues. The CDR3 is CASSPTGGLGYTF. The CDR3, as DNA: TGCGCCAGCAGCCCGACAGGGGGCCTTGGCTACACCTTC.

CDR3 bases: TGTGCCAGCAGCAAAGCAGGGGGCCAAGGCAATGAGCAGTTCTTC. Translating gives CASSKAGGQGNEQFF. The V and J genes are TRBV5-4 and TRBJ2-1, with TRBD1 matching over 8 bases. Germline values: CDR1 SGHNT, CDR2 YYREEE (reference sequence). V dropped 4 bases and J dropped 6; count of bases not matched to a gene: 9. This CDR3 has 15 amino acids. Complete variable domain (other parts from reference TRBV5-4 and TRBJ2-1): ETGVTQSPTHLIKTRGQQVTLRCSSQSGHNTVSWYQQALGQGPQFIFQYYREEENGRGNFPPRFSGLQFPNYSSELNVNALELDDSALYLCASSKAGGQGNEQFFGPGTRLTVL.

The chain carries TRBV10-3 and TRBJ2-4; 11 positions agree with TRBD2. The V gene end was trimmed by 4 bases and the J gene end by 7 bases; junction bases not matched to a gene: 6. Germline values: CDR1 ENHRY, CDR2 SYGVKD. This CDR3 contains 15 residues. CDR3 DNA: TGTGCCATCAGTGTTCAGACTAGCGGGGACAACATTCAGTACTTC. Translating it yields CAISVQTSGDNIQYF.

The DNA of the CDR3 is TGCGCCAGCAGCCAAGATAGGAGGGCGGGGAAGACCCAGTACTTC. This gives the protein CASSQDRRAGKTQYF. The chain uses TRBV4-3 and TRBJ2-5; perhaps TRBD2 as D (6 bases). CDR1 is LGHNA and CDR2 is YSLEER in the germline V gene. Trimming removed 0 bases at V and 6 bases at J, with 14 bases between. The CDR3 extends over 15 amino acids.

This clone showed up just a few times. Here the CDR3 DNA reads TGTGCCAGCAGCTTAAGGTCGAGGCAGAGACTCAGCTCCTATAATTCACCCCTCCACTTT. This gives the protein CASSLRSRQRLSSYNSPLHF. The rearrangement uses TRBV13 and TRBJ1-6; no definite D call. The CDR3 loop spans 20 amino acids. V was cut by 2 bases and J by 0 bases, with 20 bases left in between. From germline, CDR1 is PRHDT and CDR2 FYEKMQ (reference sequence).

V usage is TRBV6-5 and J usage is TRBJ2-2; 7 bases are shared with TRBD2. The CDR3 is 15 residues long. CDR1 is MNHEY, CDR2 SVGAGI, per germline. V trimming: 6 bases; J trimming: 4 bases; junction bases outside the gene matches: 8. CDR3 sequence: CASRSGTKSTGELFF. CDR3 nucleotides: TGTGCCAGCAGATCCGGGACTAAGTCCACCGGGGAGCTGTTTTTT.

The V and J genes are TRBV4-3 and TRBJ2-1, with 8 bases identical to TRBD2. Germline-derived CDR1 and CDR2 are LGHNA and YSLEER. The J segment lost 7 bases and the V segment lost 0 bases, leaving 11 bases of the junction unmatched. The CDR3 sequence is 17 residues long. DNA of the CDR3: TGCGCCAGCAGCCAAGATCTTACGGGGGGGCCGAGGAATGAGCAGTTCTTC. Protein sequence: CASSQDLTGGPRNEQFF.

The rearrangement uses TRBV5-1 and TRBJ1-4, with D possibly being TRBD1 (6 bases). Trimming took off 6 bases at V and 2 bases at J, with 11 bases between the two ends. The CDR3 is 14 residues long. Per the germline V gene, CDR1 is SGHRS and CDR2 is YFSETQ. The CDR3 DNA is TGCGCCAGCACCTATGGGGGCACTAATGAAAAACTGTTTTTT. This encodes CASTYGGTNEKLFF.

V is TRBV3-1 (or the pseudogene TRBV3-2) and J is TRBJ2-7; no definite D call. Trimming cost V 1 base and J 1 base, with 8 bases left between them. Germline assignment: CDR1 LGHDT and CDR2 YNNKEL (reference sequence). The CDR3 is made up of 14 amino acids. The chain's CDR3 is CASSQGGASYEQYV. The CDR3 coding sequence is TGTGCCAGCAGCCAAGGAGGAGCTTCCTACGAGCAGTACGTC.

The chain carries TRBV7-3 and TRBJ2-4; D possibly corresponds to TRBD2 (6 bases). Trimming pared 2 bases from V and 8 bases from J, leaving 10 bases between. Germline CDR1 and CDR2: SGHTA and FQGTGA. The CDR3 has 13 residues. The CDR3 DNA is TGTGCCAGCAGCTTAGTACGCGGGGACATTCAGTACTTC. Encoded protein: CASSLVRGDIQYF.

The V call is TRBV6-2 or TRBV6-3, the J call TRBJ1-1, with unresolved D. CDR1 and CDR2 (germline): MNHEY, SVGEGT. Between the trimmed V and J ends, which lost 0 bases and 3 bases, there was a span of 14 bases. The length of the CDR3 is 16 residues. The CDR3, as DNA: TGTGCCAGCAGTTACTCACCTAGGATTAGGCACACTGAAGCTTTCTTT. As protein: CASSYSPRIRHTEAFF.

This chain links TRBV5-4 with TRBJ1-5, with 8 bases lining up with TRBD1. The CDR3 has 15 amino acids. CDR1 SGHNT and CDR2 YYREEE come from the germline V gene (reference sequence). The V and J ends lost 4 bases and 5 bases, in that order; junction bases with no gene match: 8. CDR3 sequence (DNA): TGTGCCAGCAGCCCAGGACAGGGTTGGGATCAGCCCCAGCATTTT. This gives the protein CASSPGQGWDQPQHF.

V usage is TRBV4-1 and J usage is TRBJ1-2; weak D call: TRBD1 (6 bases). Germline V lookup: CDR1 MGHRA, CDR2 YSYEKL. The CDR3 spans 13 residues. The V gene lost 6 bases and the J gene lost 5 bases, with 13 bases spanning the gap. Written as DNA, the CDR3 is TGCGCCAGCAGGTCCACAGGGAAATATGGCTACACCTTC. Its translation is CASRSTGKYGYTF.

The chain couples TRBV18 to TRBJ2-1; no definite D call. CDR1 is KGHSH and CDR2 is LQKENI in the germline V gene. The CDR3 length is 11 residues. Trimming removed 2 bases from V and 12 bases from J, with 8 bases in between. CDR3 in DNA: TGTGCCAGCTCACCAGATACGGGGCAGTTCTTC. Translated, it gives CASSPDTGQFF.

The chain employs TRBV7-8 and TRBJ1-1; no definite D call. This CDR3 spans 16 amino acids. CDR1 is SGHVS, CDR2 FQNEAQ, per germline. V lost 3 bases to trimming and J lost 4 bases, with 18 bases between them. The DNA of the CDR3 is TGTGCCAGCAGCTTCGCCGTGGGCTCCTCGAGCACTGAAGCTTTCTTT. This sequence encodes CASSFAVGSSSTEAFF.

This clone was recorded a few times. This chain connects TRBV6-6 to TRBJ2-1, with 8 positions matching TRBD2. Germline-derived CDR1 and CDR2 are MNHNY and SVGAGI (reference sequence). CDR3 length equals 15 residues. The J segment lost 4 bases and the V segment lost 6 bases, leaving 8 bases of the junction unmatched. The chain's CDR3 is CASRNTGGKYNEQFF. The CDR3 DNA is TGTGCCAGCAGGAACACGGGGGGGAAGTACAATGAGCAGTTCTTC.

The CDR3 DNA reads as TGTGCCAGCAGCCCCGGGGGGGGTCGTGAAAAACTGTTTTTT. Translation: CASSPGGGREKLFF. V and J are TRBV3-1 (or the pseudogene TRBV3-2) and TRBJ1-4; D perhaps matches TRBD1 (5 bases). The CDR3 spans 14 residues. Looked up from germline, CDR1 is LGHDT and CDR2 is YNNKEL (reference sequence). The ends were cut back, 4 bases at V and 7 bases at J, with 13 bases in the middle.